This is a list of T cell receptor beta chains from one sample in a study of control samples from healthy donors and cancer patients. Clones were read by immunoSEQ multiplex PCR, and TCRdb kept only the in-frame ones, dropping some. The repertoire holds about 140,000 clones, with 85% to 95% as singletons. What was sequenced was blood. The origin of the receptors is a man aged 35-49 years in good health. Both conserved end residues are part of each CDR3. The order of the fields is clone size, J gene, V gene, D gene, CDR3 protein, CDR3 DNA. The D gene is left open where the match is weak. Expanded clones get a size class; other rows say once, few or many, or leave the size out.

clone_size: .
j_call: TRBJ2-3
v_call: TRBV28
d_call: TRBD1
cdr3_aa: CASSLGWTGEDTQYF
cdr3_nt: TGTGCCAGCAGTTTAGGCTGGACAGGGGAGGATACGCAGTATTTT

clone_size: .
j_call: TRBJ2-2
v_call: TRBV6-5
d_call: TRBD1
cdr3_aa: CASRGQGVSGELFF
cdr3_nt: TGTGCCAGCCGAGGACAGGGAGTGTCCGGGGAGCTGTTTTTT

clone_size: once
j_call: TRBJ1-1
v_call: TRBV5-1
d_call: .
cdr3_aa: CASSLIPKNTEAFF
cdr3_nt: TGCGCCAGCAGCTTGATTCCAAAGAACACTGAAGCTTTCTTT

clone_size: .
j_call: TRBJ1-5
v_call: TRBV4-1
d_call: .
cdr3_aa: CASSIDGMPKPQHF
cdr3_nt: TGCGCCAGCTCTATAGATGGGATGCCAAAGCCCCAGCATTTT

clone_size: .
j_call: TRBJ1-1
v_call: TRBV6-2/TRBV6-3
d_call: .
cdr3_aa: CASSYPTTGIAPQAFF
cdr3_nt: TGTGCCAGCAGTTACCCTACGACCGGGATCGCACCCCAAGCTTTCTTT

clone_size: once
j_call: TRBJ2-2
v_call: TRBV6-1
d_call: .
cdr3_aa: CASSRTVNTGELFF
cdr3_nt: TGTGCCAGCAGCAGGACGGTGAACACCGGGGAGCTGTTTTTT

clone_size: .
j_call: TRBJ1-2
v_call: TRBV6-5
d_call: TRBD1
cdr3_aa: CASSRLTGDDGGYTF
cdr3_nt: TGTGCCAGCAGTAGGTTAACAGGGGACGATGGGGGCTACACCTTC

clone_size: .
j_call: TRBJ1-1
v_call: TRBV12-3/TRBV12-4
d_call: .
cdr3_aa: CASSSPQAAFF
cdr3_nt: TGTGCCAGCAGTTCCCCCCAGGCGGCTTTCTTT

clone_size: .
j_call: TRBJ2-1
v_call: TRBV6-1
d_call: .
cdr3_aa: CASSEEGWASSSSYNEQFF
cdr3_nt: TGTGCCAGCAGTGAAGAAGGGTGGGCTAGCTCCAGCTCCTACAATGAGCAGTTCTTC

clone_size: .
j_call: TRBJ1-6
v_call: TRBV5-1
d_call: TRBD1
cdr3_aa: CASSFGTARGTAHNSPLHF
cdr3_nt: TGCGCCAGCAGCTTTGGAACTGCCCGAGGGACAGCCCATAATTCACCCCTCCACTTT

clone_size: .
j_call: TRBJ2-1
v_call: TRBV18
d_call: TRBD2
cdr3_aa: CASSPLASLREGHDEQFF
cdr3_nt: TGTGCCAGCTCACCATTGGCCTCTTTGAGGGAGGGCCATGATGAGCAGTTCTTC

clone_size: once
j_call: TRBJ2-2
v_call: TRBV7-7
d_call: .
cdr3_aa: CASSPGPAGELFF
cdr3_nt: TGTGCTAGCAGCCCGGGACCGGCCGGGGAGCTGTTTTTT

clone_size: .
j_call: TRBJ1-1
v_call: TRBV4-3
d_call: .
cdr3_aa: CASSQDRFHSTEAFF
cdr3_nt: TGCGCCAGCAGCCAAGACAGGTTTCATAGCACTGAAGCTTTCTTT

clone_size: .
j_call: TRBJ2-1
v_call: TRBV15
d_call: .
cdr3_aa: CATSRDQHEQFF
cdr3_nt: TGTGCCACCAGCAGAGATCAGCATGAGCAGTTCTTC

clone_size: few
j_call: TRBJ2-3
v_call: TRBV20-1
d_call: .
cdr3_aa: CSAAADTQYF
cdr3_nt: TGCAGTGCAGCGGCAGATACGCAGTATTTT

clone_size: .
j_call: TRBJ1-2
v_call: TRBV30
d_call: .
cdr3_aa: CAWDYRTVKSYGYTF
cdr3_nt: TGTGCCTGGGACTATAGGACGGTTAAATCCTATGGCTACACCTTC

clone_size: .
j_call: TRBJ2-3
v_call: TRBV27
d_call: TRBD2
cdr3_aa: CASSPRTSGYSTDTQYF
cdr3_nt: TGTGCCAGCAGTCCAAGGACTAGCGGGTATAGCACAGATACGCAGTATTTT

clone_size: .
j_call: TRBJ1-2
v_call: TRBV2
d_call: .
cdr3_aa: CASSVRVDYGYTF
cdr3_nt: TGTGCCAGCAGTGTCAGGGTGGACTATGGCTACACCTTC

clone_size: .
j_call: TRBJ1-6
v_call: TRBV20-1
d_call: .
cdr3_aa: CSAREGSPLHF
cdr3_nt: TGCAGTGCTAGAGAAGGGTCACCCCTCCACTTT

clone_size: .
j_call: TRBJ1-1
v_call: TRBV11-2
d_call: TRBD1
cdr3_aa: CASSLKQGYTEAFF
cdr3_nt: TGTGCCAGCAGCTTAAAACAGGGGTACACTGAAGCTTTCTTT

clone_size: .
j_call: TRBJ2-7
v_call: TRBV2
d_call: .
cdr3_aa: CASGGYSEQYF
cdr3_nt: TGTGCCAGCGGGGGATACAGTGAGCAGTACTTC

clone_size: .
j_call: TRBJ1-5
v_call: TRBV5-8
d_call: .
cdr3_aa: CASSLAVDSHSNQPQHF
cdr3_nt: TGTGCCAGCAGCTTGGCTGTGGACAGCCATAGCAATCAGCCCCAGCATTTT

clone_size: .
j_call: TRBJ1-3
v_call: TRBV7-6
d_call: TRBD1
cdr3_aa: CASSLTGGGGNTIYF
cdr3_nt: TGTGCCAGCAGCTTAACAGGGGGCGGTGGAAACACCATATATTTT

clone_size: once
j_call: TRBJ2-7
v_call: TRBV7-9
d_call: .
cdr3_aa: CASSPMLSSYEQYF
cdr3_nt: TGTGCCAGCAGCCCCATGTTGAGCTCCTACGAGCAGTACTTC

clone_size: .
j_call: TRBJ2-1
v_call: TRBV5-4
d_call: TRBD1
cdr3_aa: CASSLDRISEQFF
cdr3_nt: TGTGCCAGCAGTTTGGACAGGATCTCCGAGCAGTTCTTC

clone_size: .
j_call: TRBJ1-2
v_call: TRBV30
d_call: TRBD1
cdr3_aa: CAWRARAGGNYGYTF
cdr3_nt: TGTGCCTGGAGGGCAAGGGCAGGGGGGAACTATGGCTACACCTTC

clone_size: .
j_call: TRBJ1-4
v_call: TRBV6-2/TRBV6-3
d_call: .
cdr3_aa: CASSSYREKLFF
cdr3_nt: TGTGCCAGCAGTTCCTACAGGGAAAAACTGTTTTTT